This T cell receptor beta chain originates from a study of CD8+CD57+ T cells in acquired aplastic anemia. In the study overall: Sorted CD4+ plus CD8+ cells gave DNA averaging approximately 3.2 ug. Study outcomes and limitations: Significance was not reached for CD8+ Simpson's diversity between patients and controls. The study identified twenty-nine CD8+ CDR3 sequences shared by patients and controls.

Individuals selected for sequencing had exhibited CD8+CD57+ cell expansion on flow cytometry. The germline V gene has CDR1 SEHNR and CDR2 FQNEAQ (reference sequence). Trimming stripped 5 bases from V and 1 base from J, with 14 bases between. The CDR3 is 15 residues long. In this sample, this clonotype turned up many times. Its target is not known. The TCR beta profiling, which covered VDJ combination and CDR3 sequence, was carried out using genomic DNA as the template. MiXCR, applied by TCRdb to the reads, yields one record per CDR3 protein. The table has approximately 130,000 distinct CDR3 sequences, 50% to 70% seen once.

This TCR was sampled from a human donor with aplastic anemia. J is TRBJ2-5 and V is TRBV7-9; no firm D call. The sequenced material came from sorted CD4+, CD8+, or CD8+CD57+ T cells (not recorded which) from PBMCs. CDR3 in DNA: TGTGCCAGCAGCCCACCGGTCACGGCCCAAGAGACCCAGTACTTC. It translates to CASSPPVTAQETQYF.